These 14 T cell receptor beta chains share one sample of origin, sequenced in a study of T cells after yellow fever vaccination (dated 2019 in TCRdb). The library relied on 5' RACE. The run used an Illumina NovaSeq 6000. TCRdb reworked the public reads: Q25 trimming with fastp, MiXCR clone assembly, productive beta chains retained. Each entry is one CDR3 protein sequence, shown with its most common DNA and genes. Present in this sample are approximately 450,000 distinct CDR3 sequences, around 20% of which were seen just once. Of the sample, about a sixth is held by the ten largest clones. The treatment or condition label corresponds to: live attenuated yellow fever vaccine strain. Sequenced here: PBMCs, sampled before the yellow fever booster vaccination. All receptors derive from a young man who received the YFV17D yellow fever vaccine.

The chain links TRBV12-3 or TRBV12-4 to TRBJ1-4; the D is unclear. CDR3 length: 13 residues. The V gene lost 3 bases and the J gene lost 8 bases, with 10 bases spanning the gap. DNA of the CDR3: TGTGCCAGCAGTTTTCCGGGTGAGGAAAAACTGTTTTTT. Its protein is CASSFPGEEKLFF.

There are a few counts of this clonotype. The rearrangement links TRBV12-3 or TRBV12-4 to TRBJ1-5; D is ambiguous. There are 13 residues in the CDR3. The V end was cut by 1 base, the J end by 7 bases, with 8 bases between. Here the CDR3 DNA reads TGTGCCAGCAGTTTAGGGTGGTCACAGCCCCAGCATTTT. As protein: CASSLGWSQPQHF.

The chain couples TRBV5-1 to TRBJ1-1, with D unresolved. The V gene's germline CDR1 is SGHRS and CDR2 YFSETQ. The CDR3 contains 13 residues. Between the trimmed V and J ends, which lost 2 bases and 7 bases, there was a span of 12 bases. CDR3 sequence: CASSLGGVGEAFF. For the CDR3, the DNA is TGCGCCAGCAGCTTAGGCGGGGTGGGTGAAGCTTTCTTT.

V is TRBV10-3 and J is TRBJ1-6, with 9 nucleotides matching TRBD1. J was trimmed by 6 bases and V by 0 bases; bases with no gene match: 3. Germline CDR1 is ENHRY and CDR2 is SYGVKD. This CDR3 contains 16 residues. The CDR3 DNA sequence: TGTGCCATCAGTGAGTCGGACAGGGGATTTAATTCACCCCTCCACTTT. This gives the protein CAISESDRGFNSPLHF.

This clonotype was seen a few times. The chain is built from TRBV4-1 and TRBJ2-1; D gene ambiguous. The germline V gene encodes CDR1 MGHRA and CDR2 YSYEKL. The ends were cut back, 0 bases at V and 3 bases at J, with 12 bases in the middle. The CDR3 sequence is 16 residues long. CDR3 amino acids: CASSQDTSSYYNEQFF. CDR3 DNA: TGCGCCAGCAGCCAAGACACCTCTTCATACTACAATGAGCAGTTCTTC.

This clonotype was observed a few times. The DNA of the CDR3 is TGTGCCAGCGGACAGGGGGCGCTTGGCTACACCTTC. This codes for CASGQGALGYTF. The chain carries TRBV6-5 and TRBJ1-2; TRBD1 agrees at 11 bases. Trimming removed 8 bases from V and 7 bases from J; junction bases left unmatched: 3. The CDR3 has 12 amino acids. CDR1 is MNHEY and CDR2 is SVGAGI in the germline V gene.

V and J are TRBV7-2 and TRBJ2-7; maybe TRBD1 (6 bases). From germline, CDR1 is SGHTA and CDR2 FQGNSA. This CDR3 region has 15 residues. Trimming took 7 bases from V and 0 from J, leaving 16 bases between them. Here the CDR3 reads CASTLGHTSSYEQYF. DNA of the CDR3: TGTGCCAGCACCTTGGGACATACGAGCTCCTACGAGCAGTACTTC.

V gene TRBV7-2 combines with J gene TRBJ1-1; 8 bases agree with TRBD1. The CDR3 has 14 residues. Per germline, CDR1 SGHTA and CDR2 FQGNSA. With 3 bases clipped from V and 5 bases from J, the junction kept 5 bases outside the gene matches. The CDR3 spells CASSFAGGGTEAFF. DNA of the CDR3: TGTGCCAGCAGCTTTGCAGGGGGCGGTACTGAAGCTTTCTTT.

The chain couples TRBV7-2 to TRBJ2-1, with no clear D. The length of the CDR3 is 14 residues. Trimming shortened V by 6 bases and J by 6 bases, and 15 bases separated the two germline ends. CDR1 is SGHTA, CDR2 FQGNSA, per germline. The CDR3 region is CASSFDGYSNEQFF. DNA of the CDR3: TGTGCCAGCAGTTTCGATGGGTACAGCAATGAGCAGTTCTTC.

The chain employs TRBV7-9 and TRBJ1-1, with D tentatively TRBD1 (5 bases). The ends were cut back, 1 base at V and 8 bases at J, with 8 bases in the middle. Looked up from germline, CDR1 is SEHNR and CDR2 is FQNEAQ (reference sequence). CDR3 length: 12 residues. CDR3 DNA: TGTGCCAGCAGCTTAGGGGACGGCGAAGCTTTCTTT. This codes for CASSLGDGEAFF.

This clonotype has only a few counts. The CDR3 nucleotides read TGCGCCAGCAGAGACCAGGGTTGGGGCTATGGCTACACCTTC. This translates into CASRDQGWGYGYTF. The chain is built from TRBV5-1 and TRBJ1-2; D may be TRBD1 (5 bases). CDR1 is SGHRS and CDR2 is YFSETQ in the germline V gene. The CDR3 loop spans 14 amino acids. V gave up 5 bases and J gave up 4 bases, with 15 bases separating them.

Here the CDR3 DNA reads TGTGCCAGCAGCTTAGTACCGGGGAGCTCCTACAATGAGCAGTTCTTC. Its translation: CASSLVPGSSYNEQFF. The chain combines TRBV11-1 with TRBJ2-1; a weak D match, TRBD2 (5 bases). The V end lost 1 base, the J end lost 0 bases, and 10 bases lay between the germline ends. This CDR3 comprises 16 residues. Germline CDR1 reads SGHAT; CDR2 reads FQDESV (reference sequence).

This clonotype was recorded at least ten times. The chain carries TRBV2 and TRBJ2-1; 8 bases are shared with TRBD2. From germline, CDR1 is SNHLY and CDR2 FYNNEI. The length of the CDR3 is 14 residues. Losses at the gene ends were 4 bases for V and 8 bases for J; bases not matched to a gene: 7. This CDR3 reads CASSARNGGDEQFF. Written as DNA, the CDR3 is TGTGCCAGCAGTGCCCGGAACGGGGGGGATGAGCAGTTCTTC.

This clonotype has more than one count but fewer than ten. The genes are TRBV29-1 and TRBJ1-2; D possibly corresponds to TRBD1 (6 bases). The germline gives CDR1 SQVTM, CDR2 ANQGSEA. Trimming left V 1 base short and J 3 bases short, with 9 bases between. The CDR3 totals 13 residues. Here the CDR3 DNA reads TGCAGCGTTGAAGCACAGGGACACTATGGCTACACCTTC. Its protein product is CSVEAQGHYGYTF.